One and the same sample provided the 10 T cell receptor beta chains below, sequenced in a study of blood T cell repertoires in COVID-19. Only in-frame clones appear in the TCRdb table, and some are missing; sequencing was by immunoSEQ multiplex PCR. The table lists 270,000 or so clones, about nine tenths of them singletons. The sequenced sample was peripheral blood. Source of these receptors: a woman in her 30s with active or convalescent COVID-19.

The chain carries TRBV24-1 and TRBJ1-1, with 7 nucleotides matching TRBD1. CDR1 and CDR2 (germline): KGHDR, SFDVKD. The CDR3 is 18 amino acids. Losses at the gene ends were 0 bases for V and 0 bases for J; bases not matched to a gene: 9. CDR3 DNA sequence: TGTGCCACCAGTGATTTGCTTACACAGGGGAGTATGAACACTGAAGCTTTCTTT. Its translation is CATSDLLTQGSMNTEAFF.

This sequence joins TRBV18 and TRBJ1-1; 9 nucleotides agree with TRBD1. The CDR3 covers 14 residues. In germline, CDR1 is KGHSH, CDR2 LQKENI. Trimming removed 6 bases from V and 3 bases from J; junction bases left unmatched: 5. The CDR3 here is CASSLRQGDTEAFF. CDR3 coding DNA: TGTGCCAGCTCCCTAAGACAGGGGGACACTGAAGCTTTCTTT. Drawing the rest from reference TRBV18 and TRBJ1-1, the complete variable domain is NAGVMQNPRHLVRRRGQEARLRCSPMKGHSHVYWYRQLPEEGLKFMVYLQKENIIDESGMPKERFSAEFPKEGPSILRIQQVVRGDSAAYFCASSLRQGDTEAFFGQGTRLTVV.

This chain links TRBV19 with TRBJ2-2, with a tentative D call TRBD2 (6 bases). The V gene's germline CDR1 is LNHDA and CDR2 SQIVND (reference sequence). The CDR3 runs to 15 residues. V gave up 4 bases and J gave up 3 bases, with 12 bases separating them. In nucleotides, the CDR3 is TGTGCCAGTAGTAGACCCGGGGAGGACACCGGGGAGCTGTTTTTT. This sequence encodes CASSRPGEDTGELFF.

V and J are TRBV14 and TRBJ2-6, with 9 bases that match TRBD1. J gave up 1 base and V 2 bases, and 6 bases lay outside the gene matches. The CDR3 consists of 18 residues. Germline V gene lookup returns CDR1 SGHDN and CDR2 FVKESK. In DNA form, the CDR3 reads TGTGCCAGCAGCCAAATCGACAGGGGGGCGTCTGGGGCCAACGTCCTGACTTTC. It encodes CASSQIDRGASGANVLTF. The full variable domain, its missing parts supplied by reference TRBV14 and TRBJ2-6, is EAGVTQFPSHSVIEKGQTVTLRCDPISGHDNLYWYRRVMGKEIKFLLHFVKESKQDESGMPNNRFLAERTGGTYSTLKVQPAELEDSGVYFCASSQIDRGASGANVLTFGAGSRLTVL.

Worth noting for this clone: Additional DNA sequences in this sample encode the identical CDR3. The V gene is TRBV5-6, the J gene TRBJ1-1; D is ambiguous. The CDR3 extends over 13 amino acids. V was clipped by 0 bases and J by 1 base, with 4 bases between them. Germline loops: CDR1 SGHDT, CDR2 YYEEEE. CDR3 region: CASSLGRNTEAFF. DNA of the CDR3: TGTGCCAGCAGCTTGGGCAGGAACACTGAAGCTTTCTTT.

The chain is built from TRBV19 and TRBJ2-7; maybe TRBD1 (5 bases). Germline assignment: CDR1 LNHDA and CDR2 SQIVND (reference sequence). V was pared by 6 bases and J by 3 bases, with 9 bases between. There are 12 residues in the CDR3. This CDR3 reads CASSAGNYEQYF. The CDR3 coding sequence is TGTGCCAGTAGCGCAGGGAACTACGAGCAGTACTTC. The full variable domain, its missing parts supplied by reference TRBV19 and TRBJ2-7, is DGGITQSPKYLFRKEGQNVTLSCEQNLNHDAMYWYRQDPGQGLRLIYYSQIVNDFQKGDIAEGYSVSREKKESFPLTVTSAQKNPTAFYLCASSAGNYEQYFGPGTRLTVT.

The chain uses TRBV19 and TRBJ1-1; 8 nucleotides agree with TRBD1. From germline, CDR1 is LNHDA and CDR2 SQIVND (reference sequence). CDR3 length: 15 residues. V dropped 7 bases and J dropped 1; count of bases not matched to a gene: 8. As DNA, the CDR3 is TGTGCCAGTATGGAATTCGGACAGGGGAACACTGAAGCTTTCTTT. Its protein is CASMEFGQGNTEAFF.

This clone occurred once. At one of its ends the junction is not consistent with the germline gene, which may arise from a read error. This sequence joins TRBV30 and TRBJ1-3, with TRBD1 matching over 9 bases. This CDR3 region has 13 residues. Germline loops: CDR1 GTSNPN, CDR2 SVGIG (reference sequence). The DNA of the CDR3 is TGCGGGAGACAGGGGGAAATTGGAAACACCATATATTTT. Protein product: CGRQGEIGNTIYF.

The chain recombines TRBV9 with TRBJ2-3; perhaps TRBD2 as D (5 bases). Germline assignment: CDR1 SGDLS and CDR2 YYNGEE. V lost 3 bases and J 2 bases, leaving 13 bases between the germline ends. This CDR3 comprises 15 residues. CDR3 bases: TGTGCCAGCAGCGGAGCCGGGGTACACACAGATACGCAGTATTTT. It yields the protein CASSGAGVHTDTQYF.

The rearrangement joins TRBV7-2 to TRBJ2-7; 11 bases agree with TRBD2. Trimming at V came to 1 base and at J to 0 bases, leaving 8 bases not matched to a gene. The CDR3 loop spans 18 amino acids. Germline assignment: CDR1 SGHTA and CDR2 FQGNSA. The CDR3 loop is CASSLEGSGGASSYEQYF. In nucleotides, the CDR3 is TGTGCCAGCAGCTTAGAAGGTAGCGGGGGGGCGAGCTCCTACGAGCAGTACTTC.